A single sample is the source of the 20 T cell receptor beta chains below, sequenced in a study of metastatic and nonmetastatic thyroid tumors. TCRdb used MiXCR to call clones anew from the PCR reads. The sample lists roughly 6,800 clones; approximately 18% were seen once. Until they underwent thyroid surgery, no patient had received any treatment. Sequenced material: adjacent normal tissue. These receptors originate from a female donor with papillary thyroid cancer or a benign thyroid nodule (not recorded which). Some clones in this sample may be carry-over from other donors' samples.

This clone was seen many times. J is TRBJ1-1 and V is TRBV19, with D possibly matching TRBD1 (6 bases). This CDR3 comprises 13 residues. Trimming left V 6 bases short and J 5 bases short, with 13 bases between. Germline assignment: CDR1 LNHDA and CDR2 SQIVND (reference sequence). The CDR3 sequence: CASSRQVRTEAFF. CDR3 sequence (DNA): TGTGCCAGTAGCCGACAGGTGAGGACTGAAGCTTTCTTT.

This clone was recorded at least ten times. CDR3 sequence reads: CASSVGDRGPNTEAFF. CDR3 bases: TGTGCCAGCAGCGTAGGGGACAGGGGCCCAAACACTGAAGCTTTCTTT. This chain connects TRBV9 to TRBJ1-1; 10 positions agree with TRBD1. The CDR3 runs 16 residues. Losses at the gene ends were 0 bases for V and 2 bases for J; bases not matched to a gene: 4. CDR1 and CDR2 from the germline V gene are SGDLS and YYNGEE.

By sample fraction, this clone is medium-sized (0.01 to 0.1%). The V call is TRBV4-1, the J call TRBJ1-2, with D uncertain. Trimming stripped 3 bases from V and 1 base from J, with 12 bases between. This CDR3 has 15 residues. CDR1 and CDR2 (germline): MGHRA, YSYEKL. CDR3 bases: TGCGCCAGCAGCCAGGAAAACAGACTTAACTATGGCTACACCTTC. This sequence encodes CASSQENRLNYGYTF.

This clone is deemed medium-sized. The rearrangement links TRBV12-3 or TRBV12-4 to TRBJ2-7, with a tentative D call TRBD2 (5 bases). The germline V and J ends were trimmed by 5 bases and 4 bases, with 9 bases remaining between them. The CDR3 runs 12 residues. CDR3 sequence: CASSTRIYEQYF. The CDR3 DNA is TGTGCCAGCAGTACTAGGATATACGAGCAGTACTTC.

V usage is TRBV6-2 or TRBV6-3 and J usage is TRBJ2-3; D possibly corresponds to TRBD2 (6 bases). Germline values: CDR1 MNHEY, CDR2 SVGEGT. The CDR3 extends over 14 amino acids. V lost 0 bases to trimming and J lost 14 bases, with 18 bases between them. The CDR3 coding sequence is TGTGCCAGCAGTTACTCGGCCCTAGGAGGGCCCGCGTATTTT. Translating gives CASSYSALGGPAYF.

The chain is built from TRBV11-2 and TRBJ2-1, with D possibly matching TRBD2 (7 bases). The CDR3 sequence is 17 residues long. The V gene lost 4 bases and the J gene lost 2 bases, with 18 bases spanning the gap. Germline CDR1 reads SGHAT; CDR2 reads FQNNGV. The DNA of the CDR3 is TGTGCCAGCAGCTCCCCCGCGGGGGCGGAGACCTACAATGAGCAGTTCTTC. This sequence encodes CASSSPAGAETYNEQFF.

This clone has at least ten counts. The chain links TRBV14 to TRBJ2-7, with D possibly being TRBD1 (6 bases). In germline, CDR1 is SGHDN, CDR2 FVKESK. The CDR3 is 16 residues long. The germline V and J ends were trimmed by 4 bases and 2 bases, with 18 bases remaining between them. DNA of the CDR3: TGTGCCAGCAGCCCGTCGAGTACAGGGTTCCCCTACGAGCAGTACTTC. Its translation is CASSPSSTGFPYEQYF.

This clone has at least ten counts. The CDR3 DNA is TGCAGCGTATTGCTGGGGGACGGCTATGGCTACACCTTC. It codes for CSVLLGDGYGYTF. The chain links TRBV29-1 to TRBJ1-2, with a possible D match to TRBD1 (5 bases). The CDR3 loop spans 13 amino acids. From germline, CDR1 is SQVTM and CDR2 ANQGSEA. The V and J ends lost 6 bases and 4 bases respectively, with 15 bases between them.

This clone was detected many times. The genes are TRBV6-1 and TRBJ1-6; no firm D call. CDR1 and CDR2 from the germline V gene are MNHNS and SASEGT. V was trimmed by 1 base and J by 7 bases, leaving 11 bases between them. CDR3 size: 15 residues. CDR3 bases: TGTGCCAGCAGTGAAGGGGCGGAACGGAATTCACCCCTCCACTTT. Translated: CASSEGAERNSPLHF.

This clone was seen repeatedly, ten times or more. The sample holds other DNA sequences that translate to the same CDR3. This chain connects TRBV6-1 to TRBJ1-2; 7 nucleotides match TRBD1. This CDR3 contains 13 residues. Germline CDR1 reads MNHNS; CDR2 reads SASEGT. Unmatched junction bases numbered 2, after V lost 5 bases and J lost 2 bases. Written as DNA, the CDR3 is TGTGCCAGCAGTCCAGGGGGAAACTATGGCTACACCTTC. This codes for CASSPGGNYGYTF.

The rearrangement joins TRBV12-3 or TRBV12-4 to TRBJ1-5; no clear D gene. V was trimmed by 4 bases and J by 5 bases, leaving 6 bases between them. CDR3 length: 12 amino acids. The CDR3 DNA reads as TGTGCCAGCAGTTCTCGGGATCAGCCCCAGCATTTT. Its translation is CASSSRDQPQHF.

A remark on this clone: Because it lacks the conserved phenylalanine or tryptophan at the end, this CDR3 is likely a read error. The V call is TRBV12-3 or TRBV12-4, the J call TRBJ2-3; 7 bases map to TRBD1. J gave up 1 base and V 5 bases, and 9 bases lay outside the gene matches. This CDR3 is built from 16 residues. Written as DNA, the CDR3 is TGTGCCAGCAGTCCCCGACAGGGTGAGGGCACAGATACGCAGTATTCT. As protein: CASSPRQGEGTDTQYS.

By share, this clone ranks as medium-sized. This sequence joins TRBV27 and TRBJ2-2; D might be TRBD1 (5 bases). This CDR3 region has 13 residues. V was trimmed by 3 bases and J by 9 bases, leaving 11 bases between them. Looked up from germline, CDR1 is MNHEY and CDR2 is SMNVEV (reference sequence). The chain's CDR3 is CASSLRKGRELFF. In DNA, the CDR3 is TGTGCCAGCAGTTTGAGAAAGGGGAGGGAGCTGTTTTTT.

Comments on this clone: The CDR3 ends on some other residue instead of the conserved phenylalanine or tryptophan, so this is likely a read error. V gene TRBV5-1 combines with J gene TRBJ1-1; 9 bases are shared with TRBD1. Losses at the gene ends were 9 bases for V and 2 bases for J; bases not matched to a gene: 5. The CDR3 length is 13 residues. Germline V CDR1 and CDR2: SGHRS, YFSETQ. CDR3 in DNA: TGCGCCACCCGGGACAGGGACAACACTGAAGCTTTCCTT. Translated, it gives CATRDRDNTEAFL.

The chain links TRBV6-2 or TRBV6-3 to TRBJ1-5; D perhaps matches TRBD1 (5 bases). The CDR3 runs to 18 residues. CDR1 is MNHEY, CDR2 SVGEGT, per germline. V lost 6 bases to trimming and J lost 3 bases, with 24 bases between them. The CDR3 here is CASRSTGPRFGTNQPQHF. CDR3 nucleotides: TGTGCCAGCAGAAGCACGGGACCCCGCTTTGGAACCAATCAGCCCCAGCATTTT.

The chain recombines TRBV30 with TRBJ2-3; 7 nucleotides line up with TRBD2. V dropped 1 base and J dropped 5; count of bases not matched to a gene: 6. The length of the CDR3 is 14 residues. The germline gives CDR1 GTSNPN, CDR2 SVGIG (reference sequence). The CDR3 region is CAWSDSGWGDTQYF. The CDR3 DNA sequence: TGTGCCTGGAGTGATAGCGGGTGGGGAGATACGCAGTATTTT.

The V call is TRBV3-1, the J call TRBJ1-2; 7 bases agree with TRBD1. CDR1 and CDR2 from the germline V gene are LGHDT and YNNKEL (reference sequence). The CDR3 totals 15 residues. With V trimmed by 3 bases and J by 4 bases, 8 bases remained unmatched. The chain's CDR3 is CASSQPTGIGYGYTF. The CDR3 region has the DNA TGTGCCAGCAGCCAGCCGACAGGGATAGGCTATGGCTACACCTTC.

The rearrangement links TRBV11-2 to TRBJ1-6, with 7 bases aligning to TRBD1. The J segment lost 5 bases and the V segment lost 3 bases, leaving 4 bases of the junction unmatched. Looked up from germline, CDR1 is SGHAT and CDR2 is FQNNGV. The CDR3 is made up of 15 amino acids. The CDR3, as DNA: TGTGCCAGCAGCTTCCAGGGACAGAATAATTCACCCCTCCACTTT. Amino acids: CASSFQGQNNSPLHF.

This clone was picked up many times. The J gene is TRBJ2-1, the V gene TRBV9; 9 positions agree with TRBD2. Germline CDR1 and CDR2: SGDLS and YYNGEE. Trimming at V came to 4 bases and at J to 8 bases, leaving 10 bases not matched to a gene. The CDR3 length is 15 residues. This CDR3 reads CASSLGASGMDEQFF. CDR3 bases: TGTGCCAGCAGCCTCGGGGCTAGCGGGATGGATGAGCAGTTCTTC.

The chain has TRBV5-1 and TRBJ1-6; 10 bases line up with TRBD1. The CDR3 spans 15 residues. V shed 4 bases and J 9 bases; nucleotides not matched to a gene: 7. Germline assignment: CDR1 SGHRS and CDR2 YFSETQ. The CDR3 sequence: CASSHPGQGSSPLHF. CDR3 nucleotide sequence: TGCGCCAGCAGCCACCCGGGACAGGGGAGTTCACCCCTCCACTTT.